Shown below are 27 T cell receptor beta chains from a single sample sequenced in a study of T-cell memory formation after mild COVID-19. TCRdb itself ran the 5' RACE reads through MiXCR, one entry per CDR3 protein. Among about 400,000 distinct CDR3 sequences listed, less than 25% were seen once. What was sequenced was PBMCs or a T cell subset sorted from them (not recorded which). Receptors originate from an adult woman who had mild COVID-19 (a few samples of this study predate the infection). Cell type and time point are not known.

This clonotype appeared a few times. This rearrangement joins TRBV7-2 to TRBJ1-2; TRBD1 might be the D (6 bases). CDR3 size: 15 residues. CDR1 and CDR2 from the germline V gene are SGHTA and FQGNSA. V was shortened by 5 bases and J by 0 bases, with 13 bases between the two germline ends. CDR3 coding DNA: TGTGCCAGCAGCGAGAGACAGGTTCCTAACTATGGCTACACCTTC. Residues: CASSERQVPNYGYTF.

The table lists this clonotype with a few counts. V gene TRBV5-1 combines with J gene TRBJ2-4, with TRBD1 identical over 7 bases. V shed 4 bases, J shed 2 bases, and the junction held 9 bases outside the gene matches. This CDR3 is built from 16 residues. Germline V lookup: CDR1 SGHRS, CDR2 YFSETQ. CDR3 bases: TGCGCCAGCAGCCCGGGACAGTCCGAATCCAAAAACATTCAGTACTTC. Protein product: CASSPGQSESKNIQYF.

A few counts support this clonotype. The DNA of the CDR3 is TGCGCCAGCAGCTTGGTCGTAGGGGTTCAAGAGACCCAGTACTTC. This gives the protein CASSLVVGVQETQYF. The chain links TRBV5-1 to TRBJ2-5; D is possibly TRBD1 (5 bases). V lost 0 bases, J lost 2 bases, and 11 bases lay in between. The CDR3 has 15 residues. CDR1 and CDR2 (germline): SGHRS, YFSETQ.

Here the CDR3 reads CASSLSGNSVYEQYF. The CDR3 DNA sequence: TGTGCCAGCAGCTTATCGGGAAATAGCGTCTACGAGCAGTACTTC. The chain uses TRBV11-1 and TRBJ2-7; D might be TRBD2 (5 bases). Looked up from germline, CDR1 is SGHAT and CDR2 is FQDESV (reference sequence). This CDR3 has 15 residues. V gave up 2 bases and J gave up 3 bases, with 14 bases separating them. Full variable domain (missing parts from reference TRBV11-1 and TRBJ2-7): EAEVAQSPRYKITEKSQAVAFWCDPISGHATLYWYRQILGQGPELLVQFQDESVVDDSQLPKDRFSAERLKGVDSTLKIQPAELGDSAMYLCASSLSGNSVYEQYFGPGTRLTVT.

The V and J genes are TRBV7-8 and TRBJ2-1; TRBD2 might be the D (5 bases). The CDR3 is made up of 18 amino acids. The germline CDR1 and CDR2 sequences are SGHVS and FQNEAQ. The V end was cut by 2 bases, the J end by 2 bases, with 19 bases between. The CDR3 region is CASSLKESQGGPYNEQFF. CDR3 nucleotide sequence: TGTGCCAGCAGCTTAAAAGAGTCTCAAGGAGGCCCCTACAATGAGCAGTTCTTC.

This clonotype was seen more than once but under ten times. The V call is TRBV7-3, the J call TRBJ2-6, with a possible D match to TRBD1 (5 bases). Germline CDR1 reads SGHTA; CDR2 reads FQGTGA. The ends were cut back, 2 bases at V and 2 bases at J, with 13 bases in the middle. The CDR3 is made up of 17 amino acids. CDR3 residues: CASSLAQGLAGANVLTF. CDR3 coding DNA: TGTGCCAGCAGCTTAGCTCAGGGATTAGCTGGGGCCAACGTCCTGACTTTC.

J is TRBJ1-1 and V is TRBV3-1; 7 nucleotides match TRBD1. Losses at the gene ends were 5 bases for V and 0 bases for J; bases not matched to a gene: 3. This CDR3 contains 14 residues. The germline V gene has CDR1 LGHDT and CDR2 YNNKEL (reference sequence). The CDR3 nucleotides read TGTGCCAGCAGCTCCGACAGGGTGAACACTGAAGCTTTCTTT. This gives the protein CASSSDRVNTEAFF.

This clonotype was counted between two and nine times. The V gene is TRBV24-1, the J gene TRBJ2-1; no firm D call. Deletions cut 1 base from V and 4 bases from J, with 16 bases between. CDR3 length: 17 residues. Germline-derived CDR1 and CDR2 are KGHDR and SFDVKD. The CDR3 loop is CATSDFGDLRPYNEQFF. The CDR3, as DNA: TGTGCCACCAGTGATTTTGGCGACCTTAGGCCGTACAATGAGCAGTTCTTC.

This clonotype was observed a few times. The V and J genes are TRBV7-9 and TRBJ2-2; D not certain. With 5 bases removed from V and 8 bases from J, the gap between germline ends came to 9 bases. Germline V gene lookup returns CDR1 SEHNR and CDR2 FQNEAQ (reference sequence). CDR3 length: 12 amino acids. The CDR3 nucleotides are TGTGCCAGCAGCCAAGTGGATGGGGAGCTGTTTTTT. Translation: CASSQVDGELFF. Complete variable domain (other parts from reference TRBV7-9 and TRBJ2-2): DTGVSQNPRHKITKRGQNVTFRCDPISEHNRLYWYRQTLGQGPEFLTYFQNEAQLEKSRLLSDRFSAERPKGSFSTLEIQRTEQGDSAMYLCASSQVDGELFFGEGSRLTVL.

J is TRBJ2-3 and V is TRBV18; D may be TRBD2 (6 bases). Germline loops: CDR1 KGHSH, CDR2 LQKENI. The CDR3 covers 17 residues. Trimming shortened V by 0 bases and J by 4 bases, and 17 bases separated the two germline ends. The CDR3 sequence is CASSPPIAGGAADTQYF. In DNA form, the CDR3 reads TGTGCCAGCTCACCACCCATAGCCGGGGGAGCCGCAGATACGCAGTATTTT.

The gene calls are TRBV21-1 and TRBJ2-7; the table calls TRBD1, which could not be checked here. TRBV21-1 is deemed a pseudogene. The CDR3 has 17 amino acids. DNA of the CDR3: TGTGCCAGCAGCGCCTTCCCCGGCTCATCCCCCTTCGACGAGCAGTACTTC. This translates into CASSAFPGSSPFDEQYF.

The gene calls are TRBV12-3 or TRBV12-4 and TRBJ2-5, with no clear D. This CDR3 spans 13 amino acids. V gave up 4 bases and J gave up 5 bases, with 11 bases separating them. DNA of the CDR3: TGTGCCAGCAGTTCGGTGGGGTCGGAGACCCAGTACTTC. Protein product: CASSSVGSETQYF.

This clonotype was seen only a few times. The chain is built from TRBV3-1 and TRBJ1-2; D is unclear. Trimming shortened V by 0 bases and J by 5 bases, and 13 bases separated the two germline ends. CDR1 is LGHDT, CDR2 YNNKEL, per germline (reference sequence). CDR3 size: 15 residues. CDR3 sequence (DNA): TGTGCCAGCAGCCAAGATAACACACGGTTATATGGCTACACCTTC. This gives the protein CASSQDNTRLYGYTF. Full variable domain (outside the CDR3, taken from reference TRBV3-1 and TRBJ1-2): DTAVSQTPKYLVTQMGNDKSIKCEQNLGHDTMYWYKQDSKKFLKIMFSYNNKELIINETVPNRFSPKSPDKAHLNLHINSLELGDSAVYFCASSQDNTRLYGYTFGSGTRLTVV.

V is TRBV6-6 and J is TRBJ1-2; no clear D gene. The CDR3 runs to 12 residues. Germline-derived CDR1 and CDR2 are MNHNY and SVGAGI (reference sequence). Trimming left V 6 bases short and J 3 bases short, with 8 bases between. The DNA of the CDR3 is TGTGCCAGCAGACATACTTACTATGGCTACACCTTC. The encoded protein is CASRHTYYGYTF.

This sequence joins TRBV7-2 and TRBJ2-1; TRBD1 might be the D (7 bases). Looked up from germline, CDR1 is SGHTA and CDR2 is FQGNSA. The CDR3 runs 15 residues. Trimming stripped 4 bases from V and 7 bases from J, with 17 bases between. CDR3: CASSSRLQGRNEQFF. CDR3 nucleotides: TGTGCCAGCAGCTCCCGCTTACAGGGGAGGAATGAGCAGTTCTTC. Full variable domain (outside the CDR3, taken from reference TRBV7-2 and TRBJ2-1): GAGVSQSPSNKVTEKGKDVELRCDPISGHTALYWYRQSLGQGLEFLIYFQGNSAPDKSGLPSDRFSAERTGGSVSTLTIQRTQQEDSAVYLCASSSRLQGRNEQFFGPGTRLTVL.

This clonotype has only a few counts. V is TRBV6-2 or TRBV6-3 and J is TRBJ2-1; 8 bases map to TRBD2. V trimming: 6 bases; J trimming: 1 base; junction bases outside the gene matches: 14. The CDR3 loop spans 18 amino acids. Germline V lookup: CDR1 MNHEY, CDR2 SVGEGT. The CDR3, as DNA: TGTGCCAGCAGGACGCATCCCGGGGCGGGGGGTTCCTACAATGAGCAGTTCTTC. Its protein is CASRTHPGAGGSYNEQFF.

The V gene is TRBV20-1, the J gene TRBJ2-1, with 12 bases aligning to TRBD2. The CDR3 loop spans 20 amino acids. Per germline, CDR1 DFQATT and CDR2 SNEGSKA (reference sequence). The trim removed 0 bases at V and 4 bases at J, leaving 16 bases unmatched. CDR3 in DNA: TGCAGTGCTAGAGAAATTATCGGACTAGCGGGGTCTACGGGATACAATGAGCAGTTCTTC. Translation: CSAREIIGLAGSTGYNEQFF.

This clonotype has more than one count but fewer than ten. The chain carries TRBV7-3 and TRBJ2-1, with 7 positions matching TRBD1. In germline, CDR1 is SGHTA, CDR2 FQGTGA. Trimming cost V 4 bases and J 5 bases; bases outside gene matches: 17. The CDR3 has 18 amino acids. In DNA, the CDR3 is TGTGCCAGCAGCTCACAACTTATTACCGGGACAGCCGACAATGAGCAGTTCTTC. Translating it yields CASSSQLITGTADNEQFF.

The J gene is TRBJ2-1, the V gene TRBV27; 8 nucleotides align to TRBD2. With 5 bases clipped from V and 11 bases from J, the junction kept 5 bases outside the gene matches. Germline-derived CDR1 and CDR2 are MNHEY and SMNVEV (reference sequence). The CDR3 is 12 residues long. CDR3 DNA sequence: TGTGCCAGCAGTCCCGGGGGGGGACAGCAGTTCTTC. It encodes CASSPGGGQQFF.

Only a few counts were recorded for this clonotype. V gene TRBV29-1 combines with J gene TRBJ2-3; D not resolved. V was cut by 6 bases and J by 1 base, with 11 bases left in between. The CDR3 is 13 amino acids. Per germline, CDR1 SQVTM and CDR2 ANQGSEA. This CDR3 reads CSVPPTRTDTQYF. The CDR3 DNA is TGCAGCGTCCCTCCCACACGCACAGATACGCAGTATTTT.

This clonotype showed up just a few times. The J gene is TRBJ2-5, the V gene TRBV12-3 or TRBV12-4; D is unresolved. The V and J ends lost 3 bases and 1 base respectively, with 9 bases between them. The CDR3 covers 14 residues. CDR3 coding DNA: TGTGCCAGCAGTTTCGGTCTCAGCCAAGAGACCCAGTACTTC. Its protein is CASSFGLSQETQYF.

This clonotype appeared a few times. The chain uses TRBV5-1 and TRBJ2-1, with 7 nucleotides matching TRBD2. CDR1 and CDR2 (germline): SGHRS, YFSETQ. Losses at the gene ends were 2 bases for V and 3 bases for J; bases not matched to a gene: 2. CDR3 length: 14 amino acids. The CDR3 nucleotides read TGCGCCAGCAGCTTATCTAGCGGCTACAATGAGCAGTTCTTC. Translated: CASSLSSGYNEQFF. Based on the CDR3 plus reference TRBV5-1 and TRBJ2-1, the full variable domain is KAGVTQTPRYLIKTRGQQVTLSCSPISGHRSVSWYQQTPGQGLQFLFEYFSETQRNKGNFPGRFSGRQFSNSRSEMNVSTLELGDSALYLCASSLSSGYNEQFFGPGTRLTVL.

This clonotype appeared a few times. The V gene is TRBV6-2 or TRBV6-3, the J gene TRBJ2-1; 10 bases fit TRBD1. V lost 4 bases and J lost 6; bases outside the gene matches: 6. Germline CDR1 and CDR2: MNHEY and SVGEGT. This CDR3 has 15 amino acids. This CDR3 is CASSFGTGVGNEQFF. The CDR3 nucleotides read TGTGCCAGCAGTTTCGGGACAGGGGTAGGCAATGAGCAGTTCTTC.

The table lists this clonotype with a few counts. The CDR3, as DNA: TGTGCCAGCAGCTTAGAGCCCGGGACAGGGGGCCCGGAGACCCAGTACTTC. The encoded protein is CASSLEPGTGGPETQYF. V usage is TRBV7-9 and J usage is TRBJ2-5, with 12 bases identical to TRBD1. The length of the CDR3 is 17 residues. Germline CDR1 is SEHNR and CDR2 is FQNEAQ (reference sequence). With V trimmed by 1 base and J by 5 bases, 8 bases remained unmatched.

There are a few counts of this clonotype. The rearrangement uses TRBV7-2 and TRBJ1-5, with 7 bases aligning to TRBD1. CDR3 length: 15 residues. CDR1 is SGHTA, CDR2 FQGNSA, per germline. J gave up 7 bases and V 2 bases, and 8 bases lay outside the gene matches. The CDR3 bases are TGTGCCAGCAGCTTATGGGTGGCAGGGGGGCAGCCCCAGCATTTT. Its protein product is CASSLWVAGGQPQHF.

This clonotype was observed a few times. The chain recombines TRBV10-3 with TRBJ2-5, with unresolved D. CDR1 is ENHRY, CDR2 SYGVKD, per germline. The CDR3 length is 15 residues. V gave up 0 bases and J gave up 2 bases, with 10 bases separating them. CDR3 in amino acids: CAISESRRSQETQYF. CDR3 DNA: TGTGCCATCAGTGAGTCTCGACGCAGTCAAGAGACCCAGTACTTC.

Only a few counts were recorded for this clonotype. This rearrangement joins TRBV20-1 to TRBJ1-5; D might be TRBD1 (5 bases). Germline assignment: CDR1 DFQATT and CDR2 SNEGSKA (reference sequence). The CDR3 is made up of 12 amino acids. Trimming stripped 3 bases from V and 3 bases from J, with 6 bases between. The CDR3: CSARDNNQPQHF. For the CDR3, the DNA is TGCAGTGCTAGGGACAACAATCAGCCCCAGCATTTT.